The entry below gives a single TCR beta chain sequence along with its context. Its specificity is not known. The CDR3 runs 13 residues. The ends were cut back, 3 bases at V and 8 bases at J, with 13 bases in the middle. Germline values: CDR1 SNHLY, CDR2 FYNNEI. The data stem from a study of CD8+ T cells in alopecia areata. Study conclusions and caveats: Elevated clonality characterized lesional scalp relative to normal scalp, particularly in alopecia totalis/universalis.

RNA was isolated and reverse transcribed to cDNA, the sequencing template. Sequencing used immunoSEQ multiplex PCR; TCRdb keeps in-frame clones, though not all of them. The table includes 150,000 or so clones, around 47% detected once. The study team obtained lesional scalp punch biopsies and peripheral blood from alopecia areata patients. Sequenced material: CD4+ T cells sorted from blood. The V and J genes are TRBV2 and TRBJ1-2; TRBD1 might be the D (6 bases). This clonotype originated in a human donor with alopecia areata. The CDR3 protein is CASSDPGAPGYTF. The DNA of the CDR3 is TGTGCCAGCAGTGATCCGGGGGCGCCAGGCTACACCTTC.